This TCR beta chain was documented in a study of T-cell memory formation after mild COVID-19. At the level of the study: TCR clusters largely stayed donor specific. Study findings and constraints: A balance of CD4 and CD8 characterized clones contracting day 15 to 85, whereas later expanders leaned CD4+. CD4+ contracting clones were found mainly in CM and EM, and CD8+ ones in EMRA.

In germline, CDR1 is MNHEY, CDR2 SVGAGI. CDR3 length: 13 residues. V dropped 7 bases and J dropped 7; count of bases not matched to a gene: 4. The 5'RACE method, run with constant-segment primers, produced TCR alpha and TCR beta cDNA libraries (carrying sample barcodes and UMIs). TCRdb re-called the 5' RACE reads with MiXCR, one entry per CDR3 protein. There are 250,000 or so distinct CDR3 sequences in the sample; approximately 9% occur only once, and around 23% lies in the top ten. Only a few counts were recorded for this clonotype. Its antigen is as yet unknown. Sequencing was carried out using PBMCs or a T cell subset sorted from them (not recorded which). The chain is built from TRBV6-5 and TRBJ1-2; 12 nucleotides line up with TRBD1. This sequence was found in a man between 18 and 35 years old who had mild COVID-19 (a few samples of this study predate the infection). Cell type and time point are not known. The CDR3 is CASTGTGGLGYTF. Here the CDR3 DNA reads TGTGCCAGCACCGGGACAGGGGGCCTTGGCTACACCTTC.